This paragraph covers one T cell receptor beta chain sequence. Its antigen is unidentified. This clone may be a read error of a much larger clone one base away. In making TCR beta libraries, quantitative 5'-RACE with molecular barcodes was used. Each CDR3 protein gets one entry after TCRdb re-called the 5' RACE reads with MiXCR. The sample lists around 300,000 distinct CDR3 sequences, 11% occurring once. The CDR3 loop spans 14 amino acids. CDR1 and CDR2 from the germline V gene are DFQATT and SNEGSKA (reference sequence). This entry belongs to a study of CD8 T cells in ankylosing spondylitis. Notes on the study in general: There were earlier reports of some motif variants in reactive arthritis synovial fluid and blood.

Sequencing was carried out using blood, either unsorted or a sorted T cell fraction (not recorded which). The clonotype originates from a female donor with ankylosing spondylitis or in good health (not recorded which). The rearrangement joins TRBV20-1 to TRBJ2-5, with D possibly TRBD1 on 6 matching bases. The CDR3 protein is CSARSPQGQETRYF. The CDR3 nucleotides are TGCAGTGCTAGATCACCACAGGGACAAGAGACCCGGTACTTC.